The clone carrying this T cell receptor (beta chain) showed up many times. What it binds is not known. Drawing of peripheral blood yielded about 10 milliliters from each donor. Isolation per sample recovered at least 6 million PBMCs. The CDR3 runs to 15 residues. Trimming pared 4 bases from V and 4 bases from J, leaving 16 bases between. These data are taken from a study of blood T cells in healthy people across ages. With a J-beta primer mix and a sample-barcoded 5' primer, a second PCR ran 7 to 11 cycles. Each cDNA molecule received a tag from a template-switch adaptor that had 12 random nucleotides. In TCRdb, the 5' RACE reads were re-called with MiXCR into one record per CDR3 protein. Of roughly 900,000 distinct CDR3 sequences listed, about 30% were seen once; the top ten hold about 18%. Findings and caveats of the study: Per-million-T-cell TCR beta diversity fell roughly linearly with age.

The V gene is TRBV12-3 or TRBV12-4, the J gene TRBJ1-2; tentatively, D is TRBD1 (5 bases). Sequenced sample: blood. This clonotype originated in a woman of 80 years or more in good health. CDR3 nucleotides: TGTGCCAGCAGTTGGGGACCGACAGCGATCTATGGCTACACCTTC. Translation: CASSWGPTAIYGYTF.